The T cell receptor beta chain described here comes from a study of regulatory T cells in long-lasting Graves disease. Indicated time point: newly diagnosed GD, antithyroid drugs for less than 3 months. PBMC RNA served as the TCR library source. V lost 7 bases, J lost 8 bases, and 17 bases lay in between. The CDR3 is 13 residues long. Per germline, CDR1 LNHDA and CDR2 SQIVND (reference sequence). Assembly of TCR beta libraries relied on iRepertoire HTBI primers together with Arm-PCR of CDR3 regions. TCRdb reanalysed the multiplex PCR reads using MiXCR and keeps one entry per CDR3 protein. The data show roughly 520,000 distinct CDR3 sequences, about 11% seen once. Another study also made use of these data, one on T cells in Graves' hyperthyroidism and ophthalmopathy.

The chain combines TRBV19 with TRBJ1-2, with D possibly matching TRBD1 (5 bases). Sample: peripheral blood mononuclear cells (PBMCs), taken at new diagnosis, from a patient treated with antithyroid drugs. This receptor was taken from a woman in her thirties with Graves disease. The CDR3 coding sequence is TGTGCCAGTACCGTGGGGGACCCTTCGGGCTACACCTTC. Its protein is CASTVGDPSGYTF.